These 27 T cell receptor beta chains were all obtained from the same sample, sequenced in a study of blood T cell repertoires in COVID-19. TCRdb keeps only in-frame clones here, not all; method: immunoSEQ multiplex PCR. The table records some 31,000 clones, around 89% of them present only once. Input material: peripheral blood. The receptors here all came from a man between 60 and 70 years old with active COVID-19.

This chain joins TRBV30 and TRBJ2-7, with D tentatively TRBD1 (5 bases). V dropped 0 bases and J dropped 12 bases, with 12 bases sitting between them. This CDR3 region has 11 residues. The V gene's germline CDR1 is GTSNPN and CDR2 SVGIG (reference sequence). The CDR3 DNA follows: TGTGCCTGGAGTGTAAAGGGGTCTACGTACTTC. This codes for CAWSVKGSTYF.

V and J are TRBV28 and TRBJ2-3, with 7 bases identical to TRBD1. The CDR3 spans 17 residues. CDR1 is MDHEN, CDR2 SYDVKM, per germline. The trim removed 6 bases at V and 3 bases at J, leaving 15 bases unmatched. The CDR3 coding sequence is TGTGCCAGCAGCCTACAATGGGGGACAGTTGGAACAGATACGCAGTATTTT. It specifies CASSLQWGTVGTDTQYF. Drawing the rest from reference TRBV28 and TRBJ2-3, the complete variable domain is DVKVTQSSRYLVKRTGEKVFLECVQDMDHENMFWYRQDPGLGLRLIYFSYDVKMKEKGDIPEGYSVSREKKERFSLILESASTNQTSMYLCASSLQWGTVGTDTQYFGPGTRLTVL.

The chain recombines TRBV2 with TRBJ2-2, with 13 bases matching TRBD2. CDR1 SNHLY and CDR2 FYNNEI come from the germline V gene. Trimming at V came to 7 bases and at J to 5 bases, leaving 4 bases not matched to a gene. This CDR3 contains 15 residues. The CDR3 loop reads CASKLAGGRTGELFF. Here the CDR3 DNA reads TGTGCCAGCAAACTAGCGGGGGGGCGAACCGGGGAGCTGTTTTTT. The full variable domain, completed using reference TRBV2 and TRBJ2-2, is EPEVTQTPSHQVTQMGQEVILRCVPISNHLYFYWYRQILGQKVEFLVSFYNNEISEKSEIFDDQFSVERPDGSNFTLKIRSTKLEDSAMYFCASKLAGGRTGELFFGEGSRLTVL.

The count of this clone is one. The V call is TRBV7-3, the J call TRBJ2-6, with D hard to call. V lost 1 base to trimming and J lost 0 bases, with 10 bases between them. This CDR3 comprises 17 residues. Germline assignment: CDR1 SGHTA and CDR2 FQGTGA. CDR3 protein: CASSLMGPNSGANVLTF. CDR3 in DNA: TGTGCCAGCAGCTTAATGGGCCCGAACTCTGGGGCCAACGTCCTGACTTTC.

The chain employs TRBV27 and TRBJ2-1; maybe TRBD1 (6 bases). Germline CDR1 MNHEY, CDR2 SMNVEV (reference sequence). This CDR3 has 15 amino acids. The V gene lost 4 bases and the J gene lost 1 base, with 11 bases spanning the gap. Here the CDR3 DNA reads TGTGCCAGCAGTTCAGCCGGGACATCCTACAATGAGCAGTTCTTC. Its translation: CASSSAGTSYNEQFF.

The chain carries TRBV9 and TRBJ2-3, with 10 bases identical to TRBD2. There are 17 residues in the CDR3. Looked up from germline, CDR1 is SGDLS and CDR2 is YYNGEE. V dropped 0 bases and J dropped 1; count of bases not matched to a gene: 5. CDR3 region: CASSVAPSGGGTDTQYF. In DNA form, the CDR3 reads TGTGCCAGCAGCGTAGCCCCCAGCGGGGGGGGCACAGATACGCAGTATTTT.

The chain links TRBV14 to TRBJ2-3; D is perhaps TRBD1 (5 bases). The CDR3 runs to 13 residues. V was cut by 9 bases and J by 4 bases, with 14 bases left in between. In germline, CDR1 is SGHDN, CDR2 FVKESK. The CDR3 nucleotides read TGTGCCAGTAGAAAGGGGTTGGCAGATACGCAGTATTTT. Amino acid sequence: CASRKGLADTQYF. The full variable domain, rest sourced from reference TRBV14 and TRBJ2-3, is EAGVTQFPSHSVIEKGQTVTLRCDPISGHDNLYWYRRVMGKEIKFLLHFVKESKQDESGMPNNRFLAERTGGTYSTLKVQPAELEDSGVYFCASRKGLADTQYFGPGTRLTVL.

This clone was found once. The chain employs TRBV11-1 and TRBJ2-1; a possible D gene is TRBD1 (5 bases). CDR1 is SGHAT, CDR2 FQDESV, per germline (reference sequence). Trimming pared 4 bases from V and 6 bases from J, leaving 19 bases between. This CDR3 is 16 amino acids long. CDR3 amino acids: CASSSDQGWQGNEQFF. The CDR3 DNA follows: TGTGCCAGCAGCTCGGACCAGGGATGGCAGGGCAATGAGCAGTTCTTC.

J is TRBJ2-1 and V is TRBV7-2, with TRBD2 matching 8 bases. Germline V gene lookup returns CDR1 SGHTA and CDR2 FQGNSA. The junction had 6 bases not matched to a gene; V was cut back by 5 bases and J by 3 bases. The CDR3 runs 15 residues. The CDR3 spells CASSPGGRIYNEQFF. CDR3 nucleotides: TGTGCCAGCAGCCCGGGGGGGCGGATCTACAATGAGCAGTTCTTC.

V gene TRBV2 combines with J gene TRBJ1-1, with 9 bases aligning to TRBD1. The CDR3 contains 15 residues. J was trimmed by 4 bases and V by 10 bases; bases with no gene match: 13. Germline V CDR1 and CDR2: SNHLY, FYNNEI. The chain's CDR3 is CATKGTGFFTTEAFF. CDR3 DNA: TGTGCCACCAAAGGGACAGGGTTTTTTACCACTGAAGCTTTCTTT.

This chain links TRBV27 with TRBJ2-1; D is unclear. Deletions cut 2 bases from V and 9 bases from J, with 17 bases between. CDR1 and CDR2 from the germline V gene are MNHEY and SMNVEV (reference sequence). The CDR3 loop spans 15 amino acids. The CDR3: CASSLSNLPSGEQFF. The CDR3 bases are TGTGCCAGCAGTTTAAGCAACCTTCCTAGTGGTGAGCAGTTCTTC.

The chain joins TRBV5-1 to TRBJ2-7; D not certain. Trimming pared 0 bases from V and 3 bases from J, leaving 10 bases between. This CDR3 spans 14 amino acids. From germline, CDR1 is SGHRS and CDR2 YFSETQ. In nucleotides, the CDR3 is TGCGCCAGCAGCTTGGTTCAGTCAGGCTACGAGCAGTACTTC. Protein sequence: CASSLVQSGYEQYF.

The V gene is TRBV27, the J gene TRBJ1-1, with a possible D match to TRBD1 (5 bases). The CDR3 totals 16 residues. The V gene lost 2 bases and the J gene lost 0 bases, with 13 bases spanning the gap. The germline CDR1 and CDR2 sequences are MNHEY and SMNVEV (reference sequence). CDR3 bases: TGTGCCAGCAGTTTACTTTCCCAGGGAATGAACACTGAAGCTTTCTTT. It is translated as CASSLLSQGMNTEAFF.

The V and J genes are TRBV7-9 and TRBJ1-4, with a tentative D call TRBD1 (6 bases). From germline, CDR1 is SEHNR and CDR2 FQNEAQ (reference sequence). V was cut by 1 base and J by 7 bases, with 10 bases left in between. This CDR3 has 14 amino acids. The CDR3 loop is CASSLGQGSEKLFF. The CDR3 DNA reads as TGTGCCAGCAGCTTAGGTCAGGGGAGTGAAAAACTGTTTTTT.

The chain is built from TRBV6-5 and TRBJ1-1; tentative D call: TRBD1 (5 bases). Trimming took off 8 bases at V and 2 bases at J, with 18 bases between the two ends. Germline V gene data show CDR1 as MNHEY and CDR2 as SVGAGI. This CDR3 is 15 amino acids long. The CDR3 sequence: CASSRGTGVNTEAFF. The CDR3 DNA reads TGTGCCAGCTCCCGCGGGACTGGAGTAAACACTGAAGCTTTCTTT.

The V call is TRBV24-1, the J call TRBJ2-2, with D perhaps matching TRBD1 (5 bases). V shed 5 bases and J shed 0 bases, with 9 bases lying between them. The CDR3 sequence is 15 residues long. CDR1 is KGHDR and CDR2 is SFDVKD in the germline V gene. The CDR3 here is CATSAGAPNTGELFF. In nucleotides, the CDR3 is TGTGCCACCAGTGCTGGGGCTCCGAACACCGGGGAGCTGTTTTTT.

CDR3 residues: CASSSSRRVYGYTF. CDR3 coding DNA: TGTGCCAGCAGTTCCTCGCGGAGGGTTTATGGCTACACCTTC. V usage is TRBV27 and J usage is TRBJ1-2, with D unresolved. CDR1 and CDR2 from the germline V gene are MNHEY and SMNVEV (reference sequence). The CDR3 extends over 14 amino acids. Trimming removed 4 bases at V and 5 bases at J, with 14 bases between.

The chain employs TRBV9 and TRBJ2-1; 9 nucleotides agree with TRBD2. CDR1 and CDR2 (germline): SGDLS, YYNGEE. CDR3 length equals 14 residues. V dropped 5 bases and J dropped 3; count of bases not matched to a gene: 3. CDR3 DNA sequence: TGTGCCAGCAGAAGCGGGGGGATCTACAATGAGCAGTTCTTC. Translation: CASRSGGIYNEQFF.

The chain uses TRBV19 and TRBJ1-1; tentatively, D is TRBD1 (5 bases). The CDR3 consists of 13 residues. Trimming shortened V by 3 bases and J by 0 bases, and 5 bases separated the two germline ends. The germline gives CDR1 LNHDA, CDR2 SQIVND (reference sequence). CDR3 in amino acids: CASSMTVNTEAFF. CDR3 DNA: TGTGCCAGTAGTATGACAGTGAACACTGAAGCTTTCTTT.

This clone was seen more than once but under ten times. V usage is TRBV5-4 and J usage is TRBJ1-6; TRBD1 matches at 9 bases. The length of the CDR3 is 13 residues. V was clipped by 7 bases and J by 6 bases; unmatched bases: 2. CDR1 and CDR2 from the germline V gene are SGHNT and YYREEE (reference sequence). CDR3 in amino acids: CASGTGPNSPLHF. CDR3 sequence (DNA): TGTGCCAGCGGGACAGGGCCTAATTCACCCCTCCACTTT.

The chain couples TRBV28 to TRBJ1-2, with D perhaps TRBD1 (5 bases). The ends were cut back, 5 bases at V and 5 bases at J, with 9 bases in the middle. Germline lookup yields CDR1 MDHEN and CDR2 SYDVKM. CDR3 length: 12 residues. CDR3 in amino acids: CASSADRYGYTF. The DNA for the CDR3 is TGTGCCAGCAGTGCCGACAGATATGGCTACACCTTC.

This clone has a single count. The chain carries TRBV6-5 and TRBJ1-2; 7 bases are a match to TRBD1. There are 14 residues in the CDR3. V shed 6 bases and J 2 bases; nucleotides not matched to a gene: 6. Germline CDR1 and CDR2: MNHEY and SVGAGI. CDR3 coding DNA: TGTGCCAGCAGACACAGACAGGGAAACTATGGCTACACCTTC. Protein: CASRHRQGNYGYTF.

This chain links TRBV6-6 with TRBJ1-6; 9 bases align to TRBD1. J lost 6 bases, V lost 4 bases, and 4 bases had no gene match. Per the germline V gene, CDR1 is MNHNY and CDR2 is SVGAGI (reference sequence). The length of the CDR3 is 15 residues. CDR3 in amino acids: CASSWGQGPNSPLHF. The DNA for the CDR3 is TGTGCCAGCAGTTGGGGACAGGGACCTAATTCACCCCTCCACTTT.

V is TRBV28 and J is TRBJ1-5, with D possibly TRBD1 on 6 matching bases. The CDR3 totals 15 residues. Germline CDR1 and CDR2: MDHEN and SYDVKM. The germline V and J ends were trimmed by 7 bases and 9 bases, with 22 bases remaining between them. Here the CDR3 DNA reads TGTGCCAGCACCCAGGAAGGGACACTGAGACGGCCCCAGCATTTT. Residues: CASTQEGTLRRPQHF. The full variable domain, with the rest looked up from reference TRBV28 and TRBJ1-5, is DVKVTQSSRYLVKRTGEKVFLECVQDMDHENMFWYRQDPGLGLRLIYFSYDVKMKEKGDIPEGYSVSREKKERFSLILESASTNQTSMYLCASTQEGTLRRPQHFGDGTRLSIL.

The chain joins TRBV6-5 to TRBJ2-3; TRBD1 matches at 9 bases. This CDR3 has 12 residues. The ends lost 6 bases at V and 11 bases at J; junction bases unmatched: 6. CDR1 and CDR2 from the germline V gene are MNHEY and SVGAGI. The chain's CDR3 is CASRRGTGLQYF. The CDR3, as DNA: TGTGCCAGCAGACGGGGGACAGGGCTGCAGTATTTT.

J is TRBJ1-2 and V is TRBV2; D unresolved. V lost 6 bases and J 4 bases, leaving 15 bases between the germline ends. CDR3 length: 14 amino acids. Germline V gene sequence: CDR1 SNHLY, CDR2 FYNNEI. The CDR3 DNA reads TGTGCCAGCAGCGTTCGTGAGGGCCTCTATGGCTACACCTTC. Its protein product is CASSVREGLYGYTF.

The rearrangement joins TRBV7-9 to TRBJ1-1; tentative D call: TRBD1 (6 bases). Per germline, CDR1 SEHNR and CDR2 FQNEAQ (reference sequence). The CDR3 totals 16 residues. Trimming took 1 base from V and 4 from J, leaving 16 bases between them. CDR3 bases: TGTGCCAGCAGCTTAGTGGGCAGGGGCGCAAGCACTGAAGCTTTCTTT. Amino acids: CASSLVGRGASTEAFF.